The clone carrying this T cell receptor (beta chain) showed up many times. The antigen is not known. Germline V lookup: CDR1 SGHKS, CDR2 YYEKEE (reference sequence). Trimming took off 1 base at V and 3 bases at J, with 17 bases between the two ends. The CDR3 extends over 16 amino acids. Described time point: persistent/refractory GD, antithyroid drugs over 5 years with positive TRAb. From RNA extracted from PBMCs, the TCR library was made. This entry is derived from a study of regulatory T cells in long-lasting Graves disease. Building of the TCR beta libraries involved iRepertoire HTBI primers and Arm-PCR of CDR3 regions. TCRdb reanalysed the multiplex PCR reads using MiXCR and keeps one entry per CDR3 protein. The sample has about 470,000 distinct CDR3 sequences; around 21% are singletons. Study-wide points: Limited samples may have lowered accuracy.

This clonotype originated in a female donor with Graves disease. The chain combines TRBV5-5 with TRBJ2-7; D is possibly TRBD2 (5 bases). The sequenced sample was peripheral blood mononuclear cells (PBMCs), obtained when the disease was refractory, from a patient treated with antithyroid drugs. CDR3 sequence (DNA): TGTGCCAGCAGCTTGTCCGCGGGCAACTACGGCTACGAGCAGTACTTC. Translated: CASSLSAGNYGYEQYF.